This T cell receptor beta chain is drawn from a study of blood T cell repertoires in COVID-19. Produced via immunoSEQ multiplex PCR; TCRdb's table is partial and in-frame only. Of about 110,000 clones in the sample, over 80% were seen once. The CDR3 has 14 amino acids. CDR1 and CDR2 (germline): SGHAT, FQNNGV. Between the trimmed V and J ends, which lost 7 bases and 3 bases, there was a span of 14 bases. This sequence was found in a woman aged 25 to 39 with acute or convalescent COVID-19. The rearrangement joins TRBV11-2 to TRBJ2-3; tentative D call: TRBD1 (5 bases). Sequenced material: peripheral blood. DNA of the CDR3: TGTGCCAGCATCCCAGGGTTTTCGACAGATACGCAGTATTTT. Translation: CASIPGFSTDTQYF. Drawing the rest from reference TRBV11-2 and TRBJ2-3, the complete variable domain is EAGVAQSPRYKIIEKRQSVAFWCNPISGHATLYWYQQILGQGPKLLIQFQNNGVVDDSQLPKDRFSAERLKGVDSTLKIQPAKLEDSAVYLCASIPGFSTDTQYFGPGTRLTVL.